A selection of T cell receptor beta chains follows, all from one sample in a study of blood T cell repertoires in COVID-19. The method was immunoSEQ multiplex PCR; TCRdb's version includes in-frame clones alone and lacks a portion of them. The sample has approximately 200,000 clones, 60% to 85% seen once; the top ten hold approximately 15%. Input material: peripheral blood. These receptor sequences come from a man aged 55 to 70 with active or convalescent COVID-19. Both conserved end residues are trimmed from each CDR3.

>TRBV7-2|TRBJ2-2
ASSSRTSGIMGTGELF
>TRBV15|TRBJ1-5
ATSRQGIGDQPQH
>TRBV12-3/TRBV12-4|TRBJ2-7
ASSFGAGEQY
>TRBV11-3|TRBJ2-7
ASSPLGGQGFHEQY
>TRBV5-6|TRBJ2-5
ASSLSGPRRETQY
>TRBV19|TRBJ2-5
ASSIGGEETQY
>TRBV7-9|TRBJ2-3
ASSPPDREDTQY
>TRBV20-1|TRBJ1-6
SASSRARGNSPLH
>TRBV28|TRBJ1-1
AIWYPRGQTAF
>TRBV14|TRBJ2-7
ASSPGLAGEQY
>TRBV2|TRBJ1-5
ASRGQGGYQPQH
>TRBV5-4|TRBJ2-3
ASSSGLAGVPDTQY
>TRBV7-2|TRBJ2-1
ASGEGGKNWEQF
>TRBV7-2|TRBJ2-3
ASSQQGDTQY
>TRBV28|TRBJ2-7
ASSSDSFHSYEQY
>TRBV24-1|TRBJ2-7
ATSDPTSGSLGEQY
>TRBV5-6|TRBJ2-3
ASSYDWPPQSDDTQY
>TRBV6-5|TRBJ1-2
ASSPTAGGDGYT
>TRBV29-1|TRBJ2-2
SVDAGWTGELF
>TRBV18|TRBJ1-2
ASSPPQVLDGYT
>TRBV24-1|TRBJ1-2
ATSEGRGAGASYT
>TRBV19|TRBJ2-7
ASSLAGPGYEQY
>TRBV19|TRBJ2-2
ASSRTSGSVGSGELF
>TRBV10-3|TRBJ1-5
AIKSGERGNQPQH
>TRBV11-2|TRBJ2-5
ASSPSIGGPETQY
>TRBV2|TRBJ2-2
ASSGTGWTGELF
>TRBV5-8|TRBJ2-1
ASTPLAYNEQF
>TRBV21-1|TRBJ2-7
ASSKRYSRTYEQY
>TRBV19|TRBJ2-5
ASSIGTGDGETQY
>TRBV5-1|TRBJ2-1
ASSTDSLPYNEQF
>TRBV28|TRBJ2-1
ASSLYPNEQF
>TRBV24-1|TRBJ2-1
ATSDEAYNEQF
>TRBV6-5|TRBJ1-1
ASTPPGGLGAEAF